This entry concerns a single T cell receptor (beta chain). The data originate from a study of beta chain features in type 1 diabetes. Of the isolated RNA, all was reverse transcribed, and so the sequenced material was expressed TCRB transcripts. The assay was immunoSEQ multiplex PCR, and TCRdb's table has in-frame clones only and misses some. Here the sample spans hundreds of thousands of clones, approximately 15% being singletons. Losses at the gene ends were 2 bases for V and 0 bases for J; bases not matched to a gene: 2. The CDR3 contains 14 residues. The germline CDR1 and CDR2 sequences are GTSNPN and SVGIG (reference sequence).

The genes are TRBV30 and TRBJ2-3; 7 nucleotides align to TRBD2. The TCR was taken from a man aged 25-45 years in good health. The material sequenced was naive CD4+ T cells from blood. CDR3 loop: CAWSHGGSTDTQYF. The CDR3 coding sequence is TGTGCCTGGAGTCACGGGGGGAGCACAGATACGCAGTATTTT. Variable domain in full (rest from reference TRBV30 and TRBJ2-3): SQTIHQWPATLVQPVGSPLSLECTVEGTSNPNLYWYRQAAGRGLQLLFYSVGIGQISSEVPQNLSASRPQDRQFILSSKKLLLSDSGFYLCAWSHGGSTDTQYFGPGTRLTVL.